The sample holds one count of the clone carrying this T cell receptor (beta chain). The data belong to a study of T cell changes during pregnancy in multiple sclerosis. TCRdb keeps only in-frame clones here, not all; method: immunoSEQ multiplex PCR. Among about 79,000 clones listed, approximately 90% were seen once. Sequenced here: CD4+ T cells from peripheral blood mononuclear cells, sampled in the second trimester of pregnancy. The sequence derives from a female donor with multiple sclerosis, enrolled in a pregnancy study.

CDR3 nucleotide sequence: TGTGCCAGCAAAGGTAGGAGGGGACTCACCTCGAACACTGAAGCTTTCTTT. Its translation is CASKGRRGLTSNTEAFF. The chain couples TRBV5-6 to TRBJ1-1; the D gene is possibly TRBD1 (5 bases). Germline assignment: CDR1 SGHDT and CDR2 YYEEEE. The CDR3 runs 17 residues. Trimming left V 6 bases short and J 1 base short, with 22 bases between. Full variable domain (outside the CDR3, taken from reference TRBV5-6 and TRBJ1-1): DAGVTQSPTHLIKTRGQQVTLRCSPKSGHDTVSWYQQALGQGPQFIFQYYEEEERQRGNFPDRFSGHQFPNYSSELNVNALLLGDSALYLCASKGRRGLTSNTEAFFGQGTRLTVV.